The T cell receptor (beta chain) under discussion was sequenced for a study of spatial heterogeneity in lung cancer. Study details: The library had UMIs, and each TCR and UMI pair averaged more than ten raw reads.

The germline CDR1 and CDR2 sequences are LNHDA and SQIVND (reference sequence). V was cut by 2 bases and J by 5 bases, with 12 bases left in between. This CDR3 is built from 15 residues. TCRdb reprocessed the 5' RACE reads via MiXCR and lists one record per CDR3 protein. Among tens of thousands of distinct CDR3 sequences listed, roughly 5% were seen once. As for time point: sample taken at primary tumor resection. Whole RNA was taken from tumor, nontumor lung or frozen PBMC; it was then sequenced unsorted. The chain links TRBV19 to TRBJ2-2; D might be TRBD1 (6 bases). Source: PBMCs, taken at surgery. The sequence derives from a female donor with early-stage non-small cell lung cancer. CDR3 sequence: CASSIPGDLTGELFF. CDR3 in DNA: TGTGCCAGTAGTATACCAGGGGATCTGACCGGGGAGCTGTTTTTT.